The entry below describes one T cell receptor beta chain. Unique molecular identifiers were in the cDNA, with template-switch universal primer binding. TCRdb recomputed calls from the 5' RACE reads with MiXCR, one row per CDR3 protein. The data show 1.5 million or so distinct CDR3 sequences, about 32% seen once. This sample was included in a study of identical twins. With 0 bases clipped from V and 7 bases from J, the junction kept 12 bases outside the gene matches. Per the germline V gene, CDR1 is SGHDT and CDR2 is YYEEEE. The CDR3 runs to 17 residues. This TCR derives from a newborn girl in good health. The chain links TRBV5-6 to TRBJ2-7, with TRBD2 matching over 11 bases. The sequencing input was cord blood. The CDR3 here is CASSLESFRLAGNEQYF. CDR3 DNA sequence: TGTGCCAGCAGCTTGGAATCTTTCCGACTAGCGGGGAATGAGCAGTACTTC.